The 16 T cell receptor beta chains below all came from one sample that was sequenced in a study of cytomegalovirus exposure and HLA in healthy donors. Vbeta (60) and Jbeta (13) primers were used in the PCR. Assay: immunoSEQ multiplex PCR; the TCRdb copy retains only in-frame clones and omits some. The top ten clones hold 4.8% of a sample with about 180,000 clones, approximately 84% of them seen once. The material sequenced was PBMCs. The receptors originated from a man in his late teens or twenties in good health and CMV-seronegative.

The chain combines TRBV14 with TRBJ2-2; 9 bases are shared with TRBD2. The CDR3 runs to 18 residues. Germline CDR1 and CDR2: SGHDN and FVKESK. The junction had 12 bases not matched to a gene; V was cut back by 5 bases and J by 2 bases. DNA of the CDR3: TGTGCCAGCAGCGACCACTATCTAGCGGGGCCTAACACCGGGGAGCTGTTTTTT. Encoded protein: CASSDHYLAGPNTGELFF.

The CDR3 DNA follows: TGTGCTAGTGGTTTGCTAAACCCTGGGGCAGGGTCACTCTACGAGCAGTACTTC. It yields the protein CASGLLNPGAGSLYEQYF. This chain links TRBV12-5 with TRBJ2-7; tentative D call: TRBD1 (5 bases). The CDR3 is made up of 18 amino acids. Germline-derived CDR1 and CDR2 are LGHNT and FRNRAP. Trimming stripped 2 bases from V and 3 bases from J, with 23 bases between.

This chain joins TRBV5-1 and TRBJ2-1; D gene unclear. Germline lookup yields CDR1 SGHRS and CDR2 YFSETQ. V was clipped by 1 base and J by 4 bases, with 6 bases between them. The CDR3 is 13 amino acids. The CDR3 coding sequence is TGCGCCAGCAGCTTGAATCAGTACAATGAGCAGTTCTTC. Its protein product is CASSLNQYNEQFF.

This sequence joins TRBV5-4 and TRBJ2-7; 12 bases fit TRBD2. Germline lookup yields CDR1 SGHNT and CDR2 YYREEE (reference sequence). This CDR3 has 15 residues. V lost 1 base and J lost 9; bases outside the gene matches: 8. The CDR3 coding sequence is TGTGCCAGCAGCTTGCTAGCGGGAGGGCGACACGGGCAGTACTTC. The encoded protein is CASSLLAGGRHGQYF.

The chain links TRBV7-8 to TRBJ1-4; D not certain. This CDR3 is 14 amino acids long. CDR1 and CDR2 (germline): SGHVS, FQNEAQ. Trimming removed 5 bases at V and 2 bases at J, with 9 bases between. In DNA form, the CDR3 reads TGTGCCAGCAGCGCCGGGATCACTAATGAAAAACTGTTTTTT. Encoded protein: CASSAGITNEKLFF.

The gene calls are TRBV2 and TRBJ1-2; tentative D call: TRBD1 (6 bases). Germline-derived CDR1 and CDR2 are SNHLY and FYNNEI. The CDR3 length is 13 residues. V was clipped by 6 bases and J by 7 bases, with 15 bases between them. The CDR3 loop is CASRLGADLGYTF. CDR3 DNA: TGTGCCAGCAGACTGGGGGCCGATCTTGGCTACACCTTC.

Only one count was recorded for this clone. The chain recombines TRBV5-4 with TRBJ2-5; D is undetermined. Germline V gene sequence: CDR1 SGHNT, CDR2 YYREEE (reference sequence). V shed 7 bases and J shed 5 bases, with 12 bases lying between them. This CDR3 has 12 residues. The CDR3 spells CASFSFGETQYF. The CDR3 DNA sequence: TGTGCCAGCTTCAGCTTCGGGGAGACCCAGTACTTC.

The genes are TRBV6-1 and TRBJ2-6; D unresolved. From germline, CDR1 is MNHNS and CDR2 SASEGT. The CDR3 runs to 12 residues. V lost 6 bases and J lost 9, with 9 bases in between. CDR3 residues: CASRNEINVLTF. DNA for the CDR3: TGTGCCAGCAGAAACGAGATCAACGTCCTGACTTTC.

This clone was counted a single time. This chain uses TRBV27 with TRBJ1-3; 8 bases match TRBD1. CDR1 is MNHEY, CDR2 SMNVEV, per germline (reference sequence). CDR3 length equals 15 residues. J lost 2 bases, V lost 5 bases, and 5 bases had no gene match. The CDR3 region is CASSPRTGTGNTIYF. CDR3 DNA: TGTGCCAGCAGTCCGCGGACAGGGACTGGAAACACCATATATTTT.

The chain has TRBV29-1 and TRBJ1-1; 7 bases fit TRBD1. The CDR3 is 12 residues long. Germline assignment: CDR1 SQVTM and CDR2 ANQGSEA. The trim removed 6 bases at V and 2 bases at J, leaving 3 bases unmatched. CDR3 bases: TGCAGCGTAACAGGGGCCAACACTGAAGCTTTCTTT. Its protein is CSVTGANTEAFF.

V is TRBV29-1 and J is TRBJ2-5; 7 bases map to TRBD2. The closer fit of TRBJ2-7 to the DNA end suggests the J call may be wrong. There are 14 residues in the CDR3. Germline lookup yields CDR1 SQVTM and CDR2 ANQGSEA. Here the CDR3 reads CSVGSRVGGYEQYF. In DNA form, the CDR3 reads TGCAGCGTTGGGTCCCGTGTGGGAGGGTACGAGCAGTACTTC.

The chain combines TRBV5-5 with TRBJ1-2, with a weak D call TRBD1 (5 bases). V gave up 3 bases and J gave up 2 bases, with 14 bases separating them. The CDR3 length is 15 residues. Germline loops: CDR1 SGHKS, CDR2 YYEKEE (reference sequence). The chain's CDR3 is CASSSLGDRNYGYTF. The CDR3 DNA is TGTGCCAGCAGCTCCTTGGGTGACAGAAACTATGGCTACACCTTC.

CDR3 protein: CASSRGTTSSYEQYF. The CDR3 nucleotides are TGTGCCAGCAGTAGAGGGACTACCAGCTCCTACGAGCAGTACTTC. The V call is TRBV6-1, the J call TRBJ2-7; 7 positions agree with TRBD2. CDR3 length equals 15 residues. V lost 5 bases and J lost 0; bases outside the gene matches: 7. CDR1 and CDR2 (germline): MNHNS, SASEGT.

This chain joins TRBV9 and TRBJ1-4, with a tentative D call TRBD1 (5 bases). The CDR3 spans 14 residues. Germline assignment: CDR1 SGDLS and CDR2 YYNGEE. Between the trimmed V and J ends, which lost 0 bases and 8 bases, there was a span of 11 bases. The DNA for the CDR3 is TGTGCCAGCAGCGTAGGGCAGGGAAAGGAAAAACTGTTTTTT. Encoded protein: CASSVGQGKEKLFF.

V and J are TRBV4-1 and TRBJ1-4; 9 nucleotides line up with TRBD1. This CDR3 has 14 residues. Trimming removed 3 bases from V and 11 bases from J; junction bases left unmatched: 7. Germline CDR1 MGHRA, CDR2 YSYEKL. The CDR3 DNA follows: TGCGCCAGCAGCCAGGGACAGGGTTTTCGGAAACTGTTTTTT. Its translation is CASSQGQGFRKLFF.

The CDR3 DNA is TGTGCCAGCAGTAAAGACAGGTATCGCGGCTACACCTTC. This translates into CASSKDRYRGYTF. This chain connects TRBV27 to TRBJ1-2; a weak D match, TRBD1 (6 bases). This CDR3 region has 13 residues. In germline, CDR1 is MNHEY, CDR2 SMNVEV (reference sequence). Trimming left V 5 bases short and J 8 bases short, with 15 bases between.